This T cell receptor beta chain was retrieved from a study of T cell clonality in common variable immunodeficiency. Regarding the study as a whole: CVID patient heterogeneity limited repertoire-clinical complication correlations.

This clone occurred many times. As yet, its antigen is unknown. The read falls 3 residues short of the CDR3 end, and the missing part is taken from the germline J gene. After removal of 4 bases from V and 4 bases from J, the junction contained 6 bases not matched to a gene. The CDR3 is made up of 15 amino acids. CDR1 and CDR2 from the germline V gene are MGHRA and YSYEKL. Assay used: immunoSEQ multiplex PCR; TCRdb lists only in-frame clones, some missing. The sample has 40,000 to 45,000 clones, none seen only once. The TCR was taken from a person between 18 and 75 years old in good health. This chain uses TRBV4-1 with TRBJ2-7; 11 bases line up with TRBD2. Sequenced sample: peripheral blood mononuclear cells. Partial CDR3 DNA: TGCGCCAGCAGCCCCGGGACTAGCGGCGTATACGAG. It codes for CASSPGTSGVYE. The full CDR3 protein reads CASSPGTSGVYEQYF.